The entry that follows covers one T cell receptor (beta chain) sequence. As yet, its antigen is unknown. Trimming shortened V by 2 bases and J by 7 bases, and 8 bases separated the two germline ends. The CDR3 contains 13 residues. Germline CDR1 is KGHDR and CDR2 is SFDVKD. This sample is part of a study of T cell responses to AZD1222 COVID-19 vaccine. Sequencing was performed with immunoSEQ multiplex PCR; in TCRdb, only in-frame clones are kept and a portion is missing. The sample yields about 63,000 clones, 83% seen once. Study outcomes and limitations: Repertoire samples came only from after the peak T cell response. In a largely white British group with more females than males, clonal diversity was possibly underestimated.

The starting material was peripheral blood, obtained 28 days after the second AZD1222 dose. J is TRBJ1-5 and V is TRBV24-1; a weak D match, TRBD1 (5 bases). The clonotype was recovered from an adult who received the AZD1222 COVID-19 vaccine. Here the CDR3 DNA reads TGTGCCACCAGTGATTCTCGGGGCCAGCCCCAGCATTTT. Protein product: CATSDSRGQPQHF.